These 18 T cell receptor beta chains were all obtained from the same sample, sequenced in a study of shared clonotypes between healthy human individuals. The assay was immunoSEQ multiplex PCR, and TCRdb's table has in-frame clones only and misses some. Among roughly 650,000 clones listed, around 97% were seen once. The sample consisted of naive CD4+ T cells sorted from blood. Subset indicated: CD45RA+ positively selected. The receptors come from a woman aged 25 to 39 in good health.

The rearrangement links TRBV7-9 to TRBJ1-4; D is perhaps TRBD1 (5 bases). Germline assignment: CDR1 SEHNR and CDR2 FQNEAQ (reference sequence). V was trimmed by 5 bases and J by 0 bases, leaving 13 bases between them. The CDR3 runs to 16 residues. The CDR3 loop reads CASSPWTSATNEKLFF. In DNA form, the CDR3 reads TGTGCCAGCAGCCCGTGGACAAGTGCAACTAATGAAAAACTGTTTTTT.

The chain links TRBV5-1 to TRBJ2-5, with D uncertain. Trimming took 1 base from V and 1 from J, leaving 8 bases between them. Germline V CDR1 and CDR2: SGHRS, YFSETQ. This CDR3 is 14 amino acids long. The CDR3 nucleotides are TGCGCCAGCAGCTTGTCAGCCTCCCAAGAGACCCAGTACTTC. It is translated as CASSLSASQETQYF.

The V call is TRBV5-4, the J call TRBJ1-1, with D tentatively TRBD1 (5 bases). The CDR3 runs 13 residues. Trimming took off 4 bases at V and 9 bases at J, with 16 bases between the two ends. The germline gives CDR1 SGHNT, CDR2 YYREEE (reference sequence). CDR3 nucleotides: TGTGCCAGCAGCCTTACCCGGGGCAGGCAAGCTTTCTTT. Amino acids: CASSLTRGRQAFF.

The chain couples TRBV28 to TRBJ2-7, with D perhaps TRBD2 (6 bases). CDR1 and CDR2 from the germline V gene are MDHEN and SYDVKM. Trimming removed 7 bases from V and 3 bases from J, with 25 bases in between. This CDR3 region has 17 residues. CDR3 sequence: CASTPGFAGSLYYEQYF. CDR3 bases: TGTGCCAGCACCCCTGGTTTTGCGGGGTCTCTGTACTACGAGCAGTACTTC.

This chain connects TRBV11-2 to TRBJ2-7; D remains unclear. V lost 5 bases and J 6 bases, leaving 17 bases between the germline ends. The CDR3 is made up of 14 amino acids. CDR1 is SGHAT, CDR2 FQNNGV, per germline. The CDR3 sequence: CASSASWVPGEQYF. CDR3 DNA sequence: TGTGCCAGCAGCGCAAGTTGGGTTCCGGGCGAGCAGTACTTC.

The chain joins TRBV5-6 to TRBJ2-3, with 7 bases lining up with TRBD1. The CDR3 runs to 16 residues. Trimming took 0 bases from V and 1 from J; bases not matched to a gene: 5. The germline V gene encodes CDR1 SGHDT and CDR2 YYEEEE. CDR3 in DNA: TGTGCCAGCAGCTTGGCAAGGGGGACAGGCACAGATACGCAGTATTTT. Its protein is CASSLARGTGTDTQYF.

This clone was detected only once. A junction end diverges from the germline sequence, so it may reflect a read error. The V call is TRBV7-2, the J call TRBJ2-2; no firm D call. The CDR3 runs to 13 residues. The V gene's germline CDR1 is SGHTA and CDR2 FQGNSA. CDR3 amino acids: CASSLRNIGELFF. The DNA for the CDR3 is TGTGCCAGCAGCTTACGAAACATCGGGGAGCTGTTTTTT.

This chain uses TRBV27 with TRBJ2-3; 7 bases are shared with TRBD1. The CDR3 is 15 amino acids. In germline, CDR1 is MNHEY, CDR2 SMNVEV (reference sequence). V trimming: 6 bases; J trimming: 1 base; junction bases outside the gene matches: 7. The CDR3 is CASRGGDGRTDTQYF. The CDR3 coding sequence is TGTGCCAGCAGAGGGGGCGACGGACGCACAGATACGCAGTATTTT.

The CDR3 reads CASSPLAGGAGEQFF. CDR3 sequence (DNA): TGCGCCAGCAGCCCCTTAGCGGGAGGTGCGGGTGAGCAGTTCTTC. The rearrangement joins TRBV5-1 to TRBJ2-1, with 10 bases identical to TRBD2. Germline V gene lookup returns CDR1 SGHRS and CDR2 YFSETQ. With 4 bases clipped from V and 9 bases from J, the junction kept 10 bases outside the gene matches. The CDR3 is made up of 15 amino acids.

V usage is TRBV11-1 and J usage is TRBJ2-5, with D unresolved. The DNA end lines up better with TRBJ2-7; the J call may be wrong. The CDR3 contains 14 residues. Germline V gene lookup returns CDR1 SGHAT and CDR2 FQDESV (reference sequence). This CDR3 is CASSLLMMSNEQYF. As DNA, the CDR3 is TGTGCCAGCAGCTTACTGATGATGTCCAACGAGCAGTACTTC.

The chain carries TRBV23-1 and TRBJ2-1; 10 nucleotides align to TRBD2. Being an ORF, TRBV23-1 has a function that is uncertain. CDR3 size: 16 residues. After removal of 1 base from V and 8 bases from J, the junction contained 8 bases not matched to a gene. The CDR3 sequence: CASSQWQREGLDEQFF. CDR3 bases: TGCGCCAGCAGTCAATGGCAGCGGGAGGGCCTGGATGAGCAGTTCTTC.

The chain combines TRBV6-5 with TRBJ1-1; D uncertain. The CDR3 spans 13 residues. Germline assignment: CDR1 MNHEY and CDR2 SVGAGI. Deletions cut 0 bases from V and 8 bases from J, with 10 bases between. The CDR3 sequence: CASSYSRAGEAFF. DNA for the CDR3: TGTGCCAGCAGTTACTCGAGGGCCGGGGAAGCTTTCTTT.

The DNA for the CDR3 is TGCGCCAGCAGCCAAGAGGAGCCGAAGGAGACCCAGTACTTC. It encodes CASSQEEPKETQYF. The genes are TRBV4-1 and TRBJ2-5; no definite D call. CDR3 length equals 14 residues. CDR1 and CDR2 from the germline V gene are MGHRA and YSYEKL. V shed 0 bases and J shed 5 bases, with 10 bases lying between them.

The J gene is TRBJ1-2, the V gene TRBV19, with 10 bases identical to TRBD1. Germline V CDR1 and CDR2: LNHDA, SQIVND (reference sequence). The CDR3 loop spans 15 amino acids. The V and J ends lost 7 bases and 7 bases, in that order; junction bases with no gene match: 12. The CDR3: CASNLGQGGIAGYTF. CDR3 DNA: TGTGCCAGTAACCTAGGACAGGGGGGAATTGCTGGCTACACCTTC.

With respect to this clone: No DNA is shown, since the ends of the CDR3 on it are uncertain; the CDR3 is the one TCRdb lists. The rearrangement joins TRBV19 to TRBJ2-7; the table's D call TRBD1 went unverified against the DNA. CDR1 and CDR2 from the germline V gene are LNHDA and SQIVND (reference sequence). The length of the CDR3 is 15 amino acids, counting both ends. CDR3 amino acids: CASSILAGQGYEQYF.

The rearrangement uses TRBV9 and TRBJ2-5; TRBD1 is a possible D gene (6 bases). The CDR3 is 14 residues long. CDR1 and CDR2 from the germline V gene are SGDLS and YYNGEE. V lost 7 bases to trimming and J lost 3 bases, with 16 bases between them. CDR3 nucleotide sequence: TGTGCCAGCGGGGTGTCAGGGGTTGAAGAGACCCAGTACTTC. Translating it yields CASGVSGVEETQYF.

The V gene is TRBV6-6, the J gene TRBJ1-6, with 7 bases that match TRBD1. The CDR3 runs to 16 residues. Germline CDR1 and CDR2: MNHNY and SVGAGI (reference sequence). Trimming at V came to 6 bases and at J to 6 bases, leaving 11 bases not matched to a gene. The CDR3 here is CASRGKAQGINSPLHF. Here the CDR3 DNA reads TGTGCCAGCAGGGGAAAAGCACAGGGGATTAATTCACCCCTCCACTTT.

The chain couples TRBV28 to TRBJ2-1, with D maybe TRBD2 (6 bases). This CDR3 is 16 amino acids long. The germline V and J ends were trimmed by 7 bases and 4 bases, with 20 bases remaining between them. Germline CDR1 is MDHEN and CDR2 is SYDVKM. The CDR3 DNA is TGTGCCAGCAAGCGGGCGGGTGGTTCAAAATACAATGAGCAGTTCTTC. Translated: CASKRAGGSKYNEQFF.